The 10 T cell receptor beta chains reported below all come from one sample, sequenced in a study of post-analysis software for immune sequencing data (dated by TCRdb to the mid-2010s). Overall results and qualifications from the work: Significantly higher frequencies in patients than in controls were found for several TRBV segments, including TRBV5-6, TRBV5-1 and TRBV20-1.

Library construction relied on PCR. TCRdb shows the sequencer as Illumina HiSeq 2500. To reduce PCR and sequencing biases, unique molecular identifiers were built into the TCR beta cDNA libraries. Through fastp at Q25 and MiXCR, TCRdb rebuilt clones from the public reads, retaining in-frame beta chains. When rows share a CDR3 protein, they turn into one entry using the most common DNA and genes. This sample lists about 770,000 distinct CDR3 sequences; approximately 44% were detected once. The ten largest clonotypes hold 4% to 5% of the sample. Their antigens are not known. The sequencing input was blood. The receptors were sampled from a girl aged 10 to 17 with multiple sclerosis.

In its sample, this clonotype was seen a few times. The genes are TRBV20-1 and TRBJ2-7; TRBD2 is a possible D gene (5 bases). This CDR3 comprises 15 residues. CDR1 and CDR2 from the germline V gene are DFQATT and SNEGSKA (reference sequence). V lost 5 bases, J lost 1 base, and 18 bases lay in between. The CDR3 nucleotides read TGCAGTGCTCCCCCGCTAGACTACCCTTCCTACGAGCAGTACTTC. Amino acid sequence: CSAPPLDYPSYEQYF.

CDR3 in DNA: TGTGCCAGCAGTGAAAGCCGGCGGGAGGTCACCGAACAGTTCTTC. It translates to CASSESRREVTEQFF. The chain has TRBV2 and TRBJ2-1, with 8 bases identical to TRBD2. The CDR3 loop spans 15 amino acids. Trimming at V came to 2 bases and at J to 13 bases, leaving 13 bases not matched to a gene. The germline CDR1 and CDR2 sequences are SNHLY and FYNNEI.

Only a few counts were recorded for this clonotype. The chain combines TRBV7-2 with TRBJ2-1, with TRBD2 as a possible D gene (5 bases). The CDR3 is made up of 13 amino acids. Per the germline V gene, CDR1 is SGHTA and CDR2 is FQGNSA. Trimming cost V 3 bases and J 8 bases, with 11 bases left between them. CDR3 coding DNA: TGTGCCAGCAGCTTGCCACTAGTCGATGAGCAGTTCTTC. The encoded protein is CASSLPLVDEQFF.

This clonotype came up many times. The V and J genes are TRBV20-1 and TRBJ2-1; TRBD2 matches at 7 bases. V trimming: 0 bases; J trimming: 4 bases; junction bases outside the gene matches: 9. Per germline, CDR1 DFQATT and CDR2 SNEGSKA (reference sequence). There are 16 residues in the CDR3. The DNA of the CDR3 is TGCAGTGCTAGAGATAGCCGGACTAGGGCATACAATGAGCAGTTCTTC. This sequence encodes CSARDSRTRAYNEQFF.

The CDR3 DNA reads TGTGCCAGCTCTCGGCCGGGCAGGAGCTCCTACGAGCAGTACTTC. Amino acids: CASSRPGRSSYEQYF. The chain joins TRBV7-9 to TRBJ2-7; no clear D. The CDR3 length is 15 residues. In germline, CDR1 is SEHNR, CDR2 FQNEAQ (reference sequence). Trimming cost V 8 bases and J 0 bases, with 17 bases left between them.

The CDR3 here is CATSRDQGAYTEAFF. DNA for the CDR3: TGTGCCACCAGCAGAGATCAGGGGGCATACACTGAAGCTTTCTTT. This chain connects TRBV15 to TRBJ1-1; 8 bases line up with TRBD1. The germline CDR1 and CDR2 sequences are LNHNV and YYDKDF (reference sequence). With 0 bases clipped from V and 3 bases from J, the junction kept 3 bases outside the gene matches. The CDR3 is 15 residues long. Variable domain in full (rest from reference TRBV15 and TRBJ1-1): DAMVIQNPRYQVTQFGKPVTLSCSQTLNHNVMYWYQQKSSQAPKLLFHYYDKDFNNEADTPDNFQSRRPNTSFCFLDIRSPGLGDTAMYLCATSRDQGAYTEAFFGQGTRLTVV.

This sequence joins TRBV7-9 and TRBJ1-1, with 7 bases fitting TRBD1. CDR3 size: 16 residues. The J segment lost 3 bases and the V segment lost 6 bases, leaving 13 bases of the junction unmatched. CDR1 and CDR2 (germline): SEHNR, FQNEAQ (reference sequence). The CDR3 here is CASRGLGQSMYTEAFF. DNA for the CDR3: TGTGCCAGCAGAGGGTTGGGACAGTCTATGTACACTGAAGCTTTCTTT.

The chain joins TRBV15 to TRBJ2-3, with 7 bases identical to TRBD1. The V gene's germline CDR1 is LNHNV and CDR2 YYDKDF (reference sequence). This CDR3 region has 15 residues. The V segment lost 1 base and the J segment 3 bases; nucleotides outside the gene matches: 4. CDR3 in amino acids: CATSRGNRGTDTQYF. CDR3 in DNA: TGTGCCACCAGCAGAGGAAACAGGGGAACAGATACGCAGTATTTT.

The gene calls are TRBV5-6 and TRBJ2-5; 7 nucleotides align to TRBD1. The J call may not be correct, given that the DNA end is closer to TRBJ2-7. This CDR3 contains 16 residues. Germline lookup yields CDR1 SGHDT and CDR2 YYEEEE. In DNA form, the CDR3 reads TGTGCCAGCAGCGGACCCAAAGGGGGCGCCTGTGCCGAGCAGTACTTC. Its translation: CASSGPKGGACAEQYF.

V is TRBV9 and J is TRBJ2-3; D is ambiguous. CDR3 length equals 15 residues. Trimming pared 0 bases from V and 2 bases from J, leaving 10 bases between. Germline-derived CDR1 and CDR2 are SGDLS and YYNGEE. The CDR3 here is CASSVGIRFTDTQYF. CDR3 DNA: TGTGCCAGCAGCGTAGGTATCCGATTCACAGATACGCAGTATTTT.